These 27 T cell receptor beta chains were all obtained from the same sample, sequenced in a study of read filtering for tumor transcriptome and immune sequencing. Molecular barcoded adaptors covering alpha/delta and beta/gamma chains were used on roughly 400 ng RNA. TCRdb passed the reads through MiXCR, listing each CDR3 protein once. The table lists around 31,000 distinct CDR3 sequences, around 18% of them singletons. The sample consisted of a population of CD138-negative cells sorted from bone marrow. The receptors were gathered from a donor aged 40 or older with multiple myeloma.

This clonotype was seen ten or more times. The V gene is TRBV5-4, the J gene TRBJ1-1; possible D gene TRBD1, 6 bases. CDR1 and CDR2 (germline): SGHNT, YYREEE (reference sequence). Trimming shortened V by 4 bases and J by 1 base, and 14 bases separated the two germline ends. The CDR3 loop spans 15 amino acids. Here the CDR3 reads CASSPVEGQNTEAFF. The CDR3 coding sequence is TGTGCCAGCAGCCCAGTTGAGGGACAGAACACTGAAGCTTTCTTT.

The genes are TRBV6-2 or TRBV6-3 and TRBJ1-2; D is perhaps TRBD1 (6 bases). CDR1 MNHEY and CDR2 SVGEGT come from the germline V gene. Trimming removed 7 bases from V and 4 bases from J, with 13 bases in between. The CDR3 loop spans 13 amino acids. The CDR3 nucleotides read TGTGCCAGCAAACGCTTCAGGGGCTATGGCTACACCTTC. The encoded protein is CASKRFRGYGYTF.

Ten or more counts support this clonotype. CDR3 nucleotide sequence: TGCAGTGCTTGGGGCGGGAACTATGGCTACACCTTC. This gives the protein CSAWGGNYGYTF. This chain connects TRBV20-1 to TRBJ1-2; tentative D call: TRBD1 (5 bases). Per germline, CDR1 DFQATT and CDR2 SNEGSKA (reference sequence). CDR3 size: 12 residues. V lost 5 bases, J lost 2 bases, and 9 bases lay in between.

This clonotype was observed many times. At one end the junction does not follow the germline gene, possibly because of a read error. J is TRBJ2-1 and V is TRBV7-8, with D possibly matching TRBD2 (5 bases). The CDR3 runs to 17 residues. Germline values: CDR1 SGHVS, CDR2 FQNEAQ. The CDR3 protein is CASTALSGGTPYNEQSF. The CDR3 region has the DNA TGTGCCAGCACCGCCTTGTCCGGAGGAACCCCCTACAATGAGCAGTCCTTC.

The rearrangement joins TRBV5-1 to TRBJ2-6; perhaps D is TRBD1 or TRBD2 (5 bases each). From germline, CDR1 is SGHRS and CDR2 YFSETQ. This CDR3 region has 17 residues. The V end was cut by 4 bases, the J end by 2 bases, with 16 bases between. CDR3 region: CASSRDPGPPGANVLTF. In DNA, the CDR3 is TGCGCCAGCAGCAGGGACCCTGGGCCTCCTGGGGCCAACGTCCTGACTTTC.

This clonotype was counted many times. V usage is TRBV12-3 or TRBV12-4 and J usage is TRBJ1-2, with a weak D call TRBD1 (5 bases). V was pared by 3 bases and J by 4 bases, with 9 bases between. The CDR3 is 13 amino acids. The CDR3 bases are TGTGCCAGCAGTTTCGGGGGTCCCTATGGCTACACCTTC. This codes for CASSFGGPYGYTF.

There are many counts of this clonotype. The V and J genes are TRBV20-1 and TRBJ2-5, with 8 bases fitting TRBD1. From germline, CDR1 is DFQATT and CDR2 SNEGSKA (reference sequence). V was pared by 3 bases and J by 1 base, with 1 base of the junction left unmatched. There are 13 residues in the CDR3. The CDR3: CSARGQVQETQYF. DNA for the CDR3: TGCAGTGCTAGGGGACAGGTCCAAGAGACCCAGTACTTC.

Details on this clonotype: Its ends do not fully match the called genes, so a read error is possible. This chain joins TRBV13 and TRBJ2-5; 7 bases line up with TRBD2. The CDR3 contains 15 residues. Looked up from germline, CDR1 is PRHDT and CDR2 is FYEKMQ (reference sequence). CDR3 bases: TGTGCCAGCGGCTTCGGCGGGAGCCCCCAAGAGACCCAGTACTTC. Residues: CASGFGGSPQETQYF.

This clonotype was seen many times. This rearrangement joins TRBV19 to TRBJ1-5; D might be TRBD1 (5 bases). CDR3 size: 14 residues. V was cut by 7 bases and J by 0 bases, with 10 bases left in between. CDR1 LNHDA and CDR2 SQIVND come from the germline V gene (reference sequence). The CDR3 is CASKTVNSNQPQHF. The CDR3 DNA sequence: TGTGCCAGTAAGACAGTAAATAGCAATCAGCCCCAGCATTTT.

This clonotype has a count of ten or more. The genes are TRBV6-1 and TRBJ1-5; D remains unclear. V dropped 9 bases and J dropped 7 bases, with 16 bases sitting between them. In germline, CDR1 is MNHNS, CDR2 SASEGT. The CDR3 is 13 residues long. The CDR3 bases are TGTGCCAGTAACCGGCCCCCCCGGCAGCCCCAGCATTTT. It encodes CASNRPPRQPQHF.

This clonotype was seen at least ten times. The V call is TRBV6-1, the J call TRBJ2-3, with TRBD2 matching 10 bases. CDR1 and CDR2 (germline): MNHNS, SASEGT. V lost 8 bases, J lost 4 bases, and 9 bases stayed unmatched. The CDR3 is made up of 15 amino acids. The CDR3 bases are TGTGCCAGCGACTGGAGCGGGGGGGTTTCAGATACGCAGTATTTT. The encoded protein is CASDWSGGVSDTQYF.

At least ten counts were recorded for this clonotype. The chain couples TRBV7-9 to TRBJ2-1; 8 bases fit TRBD2. Losses at the gene ends were 0 bases for V and 8 bases for J; bases not matched to a gene: 9. The germline V gene has CDR1 SEHNR and CDR2 FQNEAQ (reference sequence). The CDR3 contains 16 residues. For the CDR3, the DNA is TGTGCCAGCAGCTTAGCGGGCAGCGGGAGCCTCCATGAGCAGTTCTTC. Protein: CASSLAGSGSLHEQFF.

This rearrangement joins TRBV5-4 to TRBJ2-5, with 7 bases fitting TRBD2. There are 16 residues in the CDR3. CDR1 and CDR2 (germline): SGHNT, YYREEE (reference sequence). V trimming: 0 bases; J trimming: 0 bases; junction bases outside the gene matches: 5. For the CDR3, the DNA is TGTGCCAGCAGCTTGGACAGCGGGGCCTACCAAGAGACCCAGTACTTC. The encoded protein is CASSLDSGAYQETQYF.

As concerns this clonotype: A much larger clone differs from this one at a single base, so this may be a read error. This chain links TRBV9 with TRBJ2-5; tentatively, D is TRBD2 (6 bases). CDR3 length equals 14 residues. Looked up from germline, CDR1 is SGDLS and CDR2 is YYNGEE. The CDR3 loop reads CASSGTSSQETEYF. The DNA for the CDR3 is TGTGCCAGCAGCGGAACTAGCAGCCAAGAGACCGAGTACTTC. The full variable domain, completed using reference TRBV9 and TRBJ2-5, is DSGVTQTPKHLITATGQRVTLRCSPRSGDLSVYWYQQSLDQGLQFLIQYYNGEERAKGNILERFSAQQFPDLHSELNLSSLELGDSALYFCASSGTSSQETEYFGPGTRLLVL.

A word on this clonotype: It is likely a read error: a sequence one base away is far more abundant. The rearrangement joins TRBV5-8 to TRBJ2-1; 15 bases agree with TRBD2. V lost 2 bases, J lost 8 bases, and 8 bases stayed unmatched. CDR3 length: 17 residues. The germline V gene has CDR1 SGHTS and CDR2 YDEGEE. The CDR3 reads CASSLFWTSGRAYEQFF. The DNA for the CDR3 is TGTGCCAGCAGCTTATTTTGGACTAGCGGGAGGGCCTATGAGCAGTTCTTC.

The sample holds many counts of this clonotype. The chain recombines TRBV24-1 with TRBJ2-1, with 8 bases aligning to TRBD2. Trimming removed 5 bases from V and 4 bases from J; junction bases left unmatched: 6. Per the germline V gene, CDR1 is KGHDR and CDR2 is SFDVKD. The CDR3 contains 15 residues. CDR3: CATSASSGPYNEQFF. Written as DNA, the CDR3 is TGTGCCACCAGTGCTTCTAGCGGGCCTTACAATGAGCAGTTCTTC.

Turning to this clonotype: At one end the junction does not follow the germline gene, possibly because of a read error. The chain is built from TRBV20-1 and TRBJ2-3; 10 positions agree with TRBD2. Germline V lookup: CDR1 DFQATT, CDR2 SNEGSKA (reference sequence). The CDR3 is 15 residues long. For the CDR3, the DNA is TGCAGTGCTAGGGATACTAGCGGGGACCCAGATACGCGGTATTTT. It is translated as CSARDTSGDPDTRYF.

This clonotype was picked up many times. The chain combines TRBV20-1 with TRBJ2-1; D unresolved. CDR3 size: 13 residues. Germline CDR1 and CDR2: DFQATT and SNEGSKA (reference sequence). V lost 6 bases and J 0 bases, leaving 9 bases between the germline ends. The CDR3 spells CSAAWSSYNEQFF. CDR3 DNA sequence: TGCAGTGCCGCGTGGTCCTCCTACAATGAGCAGTTCTTC.

The table lists this clonotype with a few counts. With a much larger clone just one base away, this may be a read error. J is TRBJ2-5 and V is TRBV29-1; D is unresolved. The germline V gene has CDR1 SQVTM and CDR2 ANQGSEA. This CDR3 is 12 amino acids long. CDR3 bases: TGCAGCGTTGTTGGGTTTTCAGAGACCCAGCACTTC. Its translation: CSVVGFSETQHF.

This clonotype was seen ten or more times. The chain carries TRBV5-4 and TRBJ2-1, with D possibly TRBD2 on 5 matching bases. Trimming removed 3 bases from V and 3 bases from J, with 13 bases in between. Looked up from germline, CDR1 is SGHNT and CDR2 is YYREEE (reference sequence). The CDR3 length is 15 residues. The CDR3 region has the DNA TGTGCCAGCAGCTCCGCGACCCGGGGCTACAATGAGCAGTTCTTC. This translates into CASSSATRGYNEQFF.

At least ten counts were recorded for this clonotype. The chain joins TRBV20-1 to TRBJ2-2; 11 nucleotides line up with TRBD2. V shed 6 bases and J 7 bases; nucleotides not matched to a gene: 7. This CDR3 contains 14 residues. CDR1 and CDR2 from the germline V gene are DFQATT and SNEGSKA (reference sequence). The CDR3 nucleotides read TGCAGTGCAATTAGCGGGGGGGCCGTCGGGGAGCTGTTTTTT. Its protein product is CSAISGGAVGELFF.

Regarding this clonotype: Given the absence of the conserved phenylalanine or tryptophan at the CDR3 end, a read error is likely. The rearrangement joins TRBV5-5 to TRBJ1-5; no firm D call. CDR1 is SGHKS and CDR2 is YYEKEE in the germline V gene (reference sequence). Trimming stripped 4 bases from V and 0 bases from J, with 17 bases between. The CDR3 length is 17 residues. Written as DNA, the CDR3 is TGTGCCAGCAGCCCAACACCGCCCCTAGCTAGCAATCAGCCCCAGCATCTT. It is translated as CASSPTPPLASNQPQHL.

This clonotype was recorded many times. The chain joins TRBV20-1 to TRBJ2-1, with TRBD2 as a possible D gene (6 bases). V was trimmed by 7 bases and J by 7 bases, leaving 23 bases between them. There are 15 residues in the CDR3. The germline V gene has CDR1 DFQATT and CDR2 SNEGSKA (reference sequence). The CDR3 is CSVTSGGGEWNEQFF. The CDR3 bases are TGCAGTGTCACCTCGGGCGGAGGGGAGTGGAATGAGCAGTTCTTC.

This clonotype was counted at least ten times. The CDR3 sequence is CASSSALGLAGFTGELFF. In DNA form, the CDR3 reads TGCGCCAGCAGCTCTGCCCTGGGACTAGCGGGATTCACCGGGGAGCTGTTTTTT. The genes are TRBV5-1 and TRBJ2-2, with TRBD2 matching 13 bases. The CDR3 contains 18 residues. J gave up 4 bases and V 3 bases, and 9 bases lay outside the gene matches. The germline V gene has CDR1 SGHRS and CDR2 YFSETQ. The entire variable domain, with the rest obtained from reference TRBV5-1 and TRBJ2-2, is as follows: KAGVTQTPRYLIKTRGQQVTLSCSPISGHRSVSWYQQTPGQGLQFLFEYFSETQRNKGNFPGRFSGRQFSNSRSEMNVSTLELGDSALYLCASSSALGLAGFTGELFFGEGSRLTVL.

This clonotype was counted only a few times. With a far larger clone one base away, a read error is the likely cause. The chain couples TRBV6-1 to TRBJ2-1; TRBD2 aligns across 13 bases. Germline CDR1 and CDR2: MNHNS and SASEGT. The CDR3 is made up of 15 amino acids. The CDR3 protein is CVSSKLAGGPNEQFF. CDR3 sequence (DNA): TGTGTCAGCAGTAAACTAGCGGGAGGGCCTAATGAGCAGTTCTTC.

The chain employs TRBV27 and TRBJ2-3; no firm D call. V was pared by 7 bases and J by 0 bases, with 14 bases between. This CDR3 has 15 residues. Germline V gene data show CDR1 as MNHEY and CDR2 as SMNVEV (reference sequence). Here the CDR3 reads CASTLRALSTDTQYF. Written as DNA, the CDR3 is TGTGCCAGCACCCTACGAGCGCTTAGCACAGATACGCAGTATTTT.

As regards this clonotype: Given the absence of the conserved phenylalanine or tryptophan at the CDR3 end, a read error is likely. The rearrangement links TRBV7-6 to TRBJ1-4; TRBD1 might be the D (5 bases). Germline CDR1 reads SGHVS; CDR2 reads FNYEAQ. The CDR3 runs to 14 residues. CDR3 nucleotide sequence: TGTGCCAGCACCTCAGGGAGGGCTAATGAAAAGCTGTTTTCT. Its translation is CASTSGRANEKLFS.